The 9 T cell receptor beta chains below were found in one sample sequenced in a study of blood T cell repertoires in COVID-19. Assay: immunoSEQ multiplex PCR; the TCRdb copy retains only in-frame clones and omits some. The top ten clones hold roughly 0.52% of a sample with 160,000 or so clones, 80% of them seen once. The sequencing sample was made of peripheral blood. These receptors were taken from a man in his 60s with acute or convalescent COVID-19.

This clone was detected only a few times. The V call is TRBV2, the J call TRBJ1-6; 10 nucleotides agree with TRBD1. Germline V gene lookup returns CDR1 SNHLY and CDR2 FYNNEI. With 8 bases clipped from V and 7 bases from J, the junction kept 2 bases outside the gene matches. CDR3 size: 13 residues. CDR3 protein: CASRQGANSPLHF. The CDR3 DNA reads as TGTGCCAGCCGACAGGGGGCCAATTCACCCCTCCACTTT.

Here the CDR3 reads CASSVEASGETQYF. In nucleotides, the CDR3 is TGTGCCAGCAGCGTAGAAGCCAGCGGAGAGACCCAGTACTTC. V gene TRBV9 combines with J gene TRBJ2-5; the D gene is possibly TRBD2 (5 bases). The CDR3 is 14 amino acids. From germline, CDR1 is SGDLS and CDR2 YYNGEE. Trimming shortened V by 0 bases and J by 4 bases, and 10 bases separated the two germline ends. The full variable domain, its missing parts supplied by reference TRBV9 and TRBJ2-5, is DSGVTQTPKHLITATGQRVTLRCSPRSGDLSVYWYQQSLDQGLQFLIQYYNGEERAKGNILERFSAQQFPDLHSELNLSSLELGDSALYFCASSVEASGETQYFGPGTRLLVL.

The rearrangement uses TRBV9 and TRBJ2-3; maybe TRBD2 (6 bases). Germline V gene lookup returns CDR1 SGDLS and CDR2 YYNGEE. V lost 0 bases and J lost 4, with 12 bases in between. The CDR3 totals 15 residues. This chain's CDR3 is CASSVAPSGADTQYF. Here the CDR3 DNA reads TGTGCCAGCAGCGTAGCTCCCTCGGGAGCAGATACGCAGTATTTT. The full variable domain, completed using reference TRBV9 and TRBJ2-3, is DSGVTQTPKHLITATGQRVTLRCSPRSGDLSVYWYQQSLDQGLQFLIQYYNGEERAKGNILERFSAQQFPDLHSELNLSSLELGDSALYFCASSVAPSGADTQYFGPGTRLTVL.

In this sample, this clone turned up once. The CDR3 reads CASSQGGFGRRYTEAFF. CDR3 bases: TGTGCCAGCAGCCAAGGGGGGTTTGGGAGGAGGTACACTGAAGCTTTCTTT. The genes are TRBV3-1 (or the pseudogene TRBV3-2) and TRBJ1-1; possibly TRBD1 for D (5 bases). This CDR3 comprises 17 residues. Per the germline V gene, CDR1 is LGHDT and CDR2 is YNNKEL (reference sequence). V was cut by 1 base and J by 3 bases, with 18 bases left in between.

The chain links TRBV7-2 to TRBJ2-7; 7 bases align to TRBD1. Germline CDR1 SGHTA, CDR2 FQGNSA. The CDR3 has 13 residues. V was pared by 5 bases and J by 5 bases, with 6 bases of the junction left unmatched. CDR3 DNA sequence: TGTGCCAGCAGCCGACAGGGTATCGACGAGCAGTACTTC. Encoded protein: CASSRQGIDEQYF. Using reference TRBV7-2 and TRBJ2-7 for the parts outside the CDR3, the full variable domain is GAGVSQSPSNKVTEKGKDVELRCDPISGHTALYWYRQSLGQGLEFLIYFQGNSAPDKSGLPSDRFSAERTGGSVSTLTIQRTQQEDSAVYLCASSRQGIDEQYFGPGTRLTVT.

The CDR3 protein is CASSPFWSGRASSYEQYF. CDR3 bases: TGTGCCAGCAGCCCCTTTTGGAGCGGGAGGGCCTCCTCCTACGAGCAGTACTTC. V gene TRBV5-6 combines with J gene TRBJ2-7, with 10 bases that match TRBD2. The CDR3 spans 18 residues. The junction had 13 bases not matched to a gene; V was cut back by 4 bases and J by 0 bases. The V gene's germline CDR1 is SGHDT and CDR2 YYEEEE. Full variable domain (remainder filled in from reference TRBV5-6 and TRBJ2-7): DAGVTQSPTHLIKTRGQQVTLRCSPKSGHDTVSWYQQALGQGPQFIFQYYEEEERQRGNFPDRFSGHQFPNYSSELNVNALLLGDSALYLCASSPFWSGRASSYEQYFGPGTRLTVT.

The chain joins TRBV7-2 to TRBJ2-7; 13 positions match TRBD2. V gave up 0 bases and J gave up 2 bases; unmatched junction bases: 1. CDR3 length: 16 residues. Looked up from germline, CDR1 is SGHTA and CDR2 is FQGNSA. The CDR3 DNA reads as TGTGCCAGCAGCTTAGCGGGGACTAGCGGGACCTACGAGCAGTACTTC. This sequence encodes CASSLAGTSGTYEQYF.

The chain is built from TRBV27 and TRBJ2-7; D not resolved. V gave up 2 bases and J gave up 0 bases, with 11 bases separating them. From germline, CDR1 is MNHEY and CDR2 SMNVEV (reference sequence). This CDR3 is 15 amino acids long. The CDR3 DNA reads TGTGCCAGCAGTTTAGAAGCGACGGACTCCTACGAGCAGTACTTC. This translates into CASSLEATDSYEQYF.

The gene calls are TRBV3-1 (or the pseudogene TRBV3-2) and TRBJ1-3; no clear D gene. V lost 4 bases and J lost 0, with 4 bases in between. Germline-derived CDR1 and CDR2 are LGHDT and YNNKEL (reference sequence). This CDR3 is 13 amino acids long. The CDR3 DNA reads as TGTGCCAGCAGCCGGCTCTCTGGAAACACCATATATTTT. Its protein is CASSRLSGNTIYF.